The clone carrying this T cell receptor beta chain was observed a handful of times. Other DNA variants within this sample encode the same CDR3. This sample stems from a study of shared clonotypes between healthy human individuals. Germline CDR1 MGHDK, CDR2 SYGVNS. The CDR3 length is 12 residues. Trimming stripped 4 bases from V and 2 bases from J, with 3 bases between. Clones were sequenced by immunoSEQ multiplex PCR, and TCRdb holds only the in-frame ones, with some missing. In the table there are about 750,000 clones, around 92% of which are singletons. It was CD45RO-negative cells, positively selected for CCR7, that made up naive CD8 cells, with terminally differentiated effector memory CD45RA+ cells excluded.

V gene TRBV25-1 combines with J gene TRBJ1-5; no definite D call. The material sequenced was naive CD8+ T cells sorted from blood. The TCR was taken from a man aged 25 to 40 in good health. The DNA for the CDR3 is TGTGCCAGCAGTGTTGGCAATCAGCCCCAGCATTTT. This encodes CASSVGNQPQHF.